This passage covers 23 T cell receptor beta chains from one sample sequenced in a study of blood T cell repertoires in COVID-19 (dated by TCRdb to about 2020). Receptors were amplified or captured by the immunoSEQ multiplex PCR assay. Drawn from immuneACCESS, this table holds only the in-frame rearrangements with V and J called that TCRdb kept. Clones are partly lost; checked studies trace under half to an unresolved V gene and leave the rest unexplained. The sample yields nearly 100,000 clones; 70% to 85% were counted once. The top ten clonotypes cover approximately 15% of the sample. The sample comprised peripheral blood. The receptors were gathered from a woman aged 55-75 years with acute or convalescent COVID-19.

In nucleotides, the CDR3 is TGTGCCAGCAGCAACAGGGGGCGCACAGATACGCAGTATTTT. The encoded protein is CASSNRGRTDTQYF. V and J are TRBV2 and TRBJ2-3; TRBD1 matches at 9 bases. J was trimmed by 1 base and V by 6 bases; bases with no gene match: 2. This CDR3 is 14 amino acids long. Germline assignment: CDR1 SNHLY and CDR2 FYNNEI.

This chain connects TRBV7-3 to TRBJ2-2; the D gene is possibly TRBD1 (6 bases). This CDR3 comprises 13 residues. V lost 5 bases and J lost 5, with 9 bases in between. The germline V gene encodes CDR1 SGHTA and CDR2 FQGTGA. The CDR3 DNA follows: TGTGCCAGCAGCCGCGACAGGACCGGGGAGCTGTTTTTT. It yields the protein CASSRDRTGELFF.

J is TRBJ2-5 and V is TRBV5-4; D perhaps matches TRBD2 (5 bases). V lost 3 bases to trimming and J lost 5 bases, with 20 bases between them. Germline V gene data show CDR1 as SGHNT and CDR2 as YYREEE (reference sequence). CDR3 size: 16 residues. CDR3: CASSWAAGGRGETQYF. CDR3 sequence (DNA): TGTGCCAGCAGCTGGGCAGCCGGCGGACGAGGGGAGACCCAGTACTTC. Full variable domain (remainder filled in from reference TRBV5-4 and TRBJ2-5): ETGVTQSPTHLIKTRGQQVTLRCSSQSGHNTVSWYQQALGQGPQFIFQYYREEENGRGNFPPRFSGLQFPNYSSELNVNALELDDSALYLCASSWAAGGRGETQYFGPGTRLLVL.

The chain recombines TRBV28 with TRBJ1-5; D remains unclear. Germline values: CDR1 MDHEN, CDR2 SYDVKM. V lost 8 bases, J lost 4 bases, and 18 bases lay in between. This CDR3 comprises 15 residues. CDR3 bases: TGTGCCAGCCGTATATCCTTGGCCCATAATCAGCCCCAGCATTTT. It codes for CASRISLAHNQPQHF.

On this clone: A junction boundary mismatches the germline segment, possibly from a read error. The chain is built from TRBV5-4 and TRBJ2-7; D remains ambiguous. The V gene's germline CDR1 is SGHNT and CDR2 YYREEE (reference sequence). CDR3 size: 12 residues. The CDR3 bases are TGTGCCAGCAGCTTGGGGGTGACCGCGGTTATCTTC. Amino acid sequence: CASSLGVTAVIF.

The chain carries TRBV19 and TRBJ1-5, with TRBD1 as a possible D gene (6 bases). Germline V gives CDR1 LNHDA, CDR2 SQIVND (reference sequence). This CDR3 has 17 amino acids. V lost 7 bases and J 1 base, leaving 20 bases between the germline ends. This CDR3 is CASNSLMGAASNQPQHF. CDR3 bases: TGTGCCAGTAACTCCCTTATGGGGGCAGCGAGCAATCAGCCCCAGCATTTT. Supplemented by reference TRBV19 and TRBJ1-5, the full variable domain reads DGGITQSPKYLFRKEGQNVTLSCEQNLNHDAMYWYRQDPGQGLRLIYYSQIVNDFQKGDIAEGYSVSREKKESFPLTVTSAQKNPTAFYLCASNSLMGAASNQPQHFGDGTRLSIL.

The table lists this clone with many counts. The chain couples TRBV7-3 to TRBJ2-5, with D perhaps matching TRBD2 (6 bases). V lost 4 bases, J lost 1 base, and 7 bases lay in between. This CDR3 has 13 residues. Germline values: CDR1 SGHTA, CDR2 FQGTGA. CDR3 region: CASSYSGQETQYF. The CDR3 nucleotides read TGTGCCAGCAGCTATAGCGGCCAAGAGACCCAGTACTTC.

This chain uses TRBV28 with TRBJ2-7, with a tentative D call TRBD2 (6 bases). The CDR3 totals 16 residues. The V gene's germline CDR1 is MDHEN and CDR2 SYDVKM. Trimming cost V 6 bases and J 0 bases, with 18 bases left between them. The CDR3 nucleotides read TGTGCCAGCAGCCCGTCGACGGGGGTAGGCTCCTACGAGCAGTACTTC. This sequence encodes CASSPSTGVGSYEQYF.

The chain links TRBV7-9 to TRBJ2-7; D not resolved. Germline values: CDR1 SEHNR, CDR2 FQNEAQ (reference sequence). The length of the CDR3 is 12 residues. With 4 bases removed from V and 0 bases from J, the gap between germline ends came to 4 bases. The CDR3 region is CASSYSSYEQYF. The CDR3 region has the DNA TGTGCCAGCAGCTATAGCTCCTACGAGCAGTACTTC.

The chain links TRBV10-3 to TRBJ1-2; TRBD1 matches 7 bases. Germline V gives CDR1 ENHRY, CDR2 SYGVKD. V trimming: 7 bases; J trimming: 3 bases; junction bases outside the gene matches: 5. The CDR3 loop spans 13 amino acids. The CDR3 coding sequence is TGTGCCATCACTACTGACAGGGACTATGGCTACACCTTC. Translation: CAITTDRDYGYTF.

The chain employs TRBV7-3 and TRBJ1-1; 7 bases are shared with TRBD1. The CDR3 length is 14 residues. V trimming: 3 bases; J trimming: 2 bases; junction bases outside the gene matches: 3. Germline CDR1 and CDR2: SGHTA and FQGTGA. The CDR3: CASSLDRSNTEAFF. Here the CDR3 DNA reads TGTGCCAGCAGCTTGGACAGGAGTAACACTGAAGCTTTCTTT.

CDR3 amino acids: CASSERTGGNQPQHF. Here the CDR3 DNA reads TGTGCCAGCAGTGAGCGGACAGGGGGCAATCAGCCCCAGCATTTT. The chain combines TRBV2 with TRBJ1-5; 9 bases match TRBD1. Germline CDR1 is SNHLY and CDR2 is FYNNEI. The junction had 2 bases not matched to a gene; V was cut back by 3 bases and J by 2 bases. The CDR3 is 15 amino acids. Combining the CDR3 with reference TRBV2 and TRBJ1-5 gives the whole variable domain EPEVTQTPSHQVTQMGQEVILRCVPISNHLYFYWYRQILGQKVEFLVSFYNNEISEKSEIFDDQFSVERPDGSNFTLKIRSTKLEDSAMYFCASSERTGGNQPQHFGDGTRLSIL.

The chain carries TRBV11-1 and TRBJ1-2, with TRBD1 as a possible D gene (6 bases). CDR1 is SGHAT, CDR2 FQDESV, per germline (reference sequence). This CDR3 comprises 14 residues. Between the trimmed V and J ends, which lost 3 bases and 3 bases, there was a span of 11 bases. Here the CDR3 DNA reads TGTGCCAGCAGCTTTACCGGGACACACTATGGCTACACCTTC. Translated, it gives CASSFTGTHYGYTF.

This clone turned up a few times. The chain combines TRBV4-1 with TRBJ1-5; TRBD1 might be the D (5 bases). The length of the CDR3 is 15 residues. Between the trimmed V and J ends, which lost 4 bases and 0 bases, there was a span of 10 bases. Per the germline V gene, CDR1 is MGHRA and CDR2 is YSYEKL. In nucleotides, the CDR3 is TGCGCCAGCAGCCCAGGGCCCTATAGCAATCAGCCCCAGCATTTT. Translated, it gives CASSPGPYSNQPQHF.

J is TRBJ1-4 and V is TRBV27; D unresolved. Trimming removed 4 bases from V and 0 bases from J, with 12 bases in between. CDR3 length: 16 amino acids. CDR1 is MNHEY and CDR2 is SMNVEV in the germline V gene (reference sequence). CDR3: CASSSGQVATNEKLFF. The CDR3 bases are TGTGCCAGCAGTTCCGGTCAGGTTGCAACTAATGAAAAACTGTTTTTT.

V is TRBV28 and J is TRBJ2-7; 8 bases are shared with TRBD1. CDR3 length: 14 residues. V lost 5 bases and J lost 4; bases outside the gene matches: 7. Germline CDR1 is MDHEN and CDR2 is SYDVKM. The CDR3 here is CASSTPGQVYEQYF. CDR3 bases: TGTGCCAGCAGTACACCGGGACAGGTTTACGAGCAGTACTTC.

V gene TRBV28 combines with J gene TRBJ2-5; 8 bases line up with TRBD1. The CDR3 sequence is 12 residues long. Germline trimming cut 8 bases from V and 5 bases from J; bases unmatched to any gene: 4. Germline V gene lookup returns CDR1 MDHEN and CDR2 SYDVKM. CDR3 DNA sequence: TGTGCCAGCGTTGCAGGGGGCGAGACCCAGTACTTC. Residues: CASVAGGETQYF.

There are many counts of this clone. The CDR3 region has the DNA TGCGCCAGCAGCCAAGACATCAATCAGCCCCAGCATTTT. It codes for CASSQDINQPQHF. The V gene is TRBV4-1, the J gene TRBJ1-5; D remains unclear. The CDR3 loop spans 13 amino acids. The germline V gene encodes CDR1 MGHRA and CDR2 YSYEKL. Trimming removed 0 bases from V and 3 bases from J, with 3 bases in between.

The chain carries TRBV25-1 and TRBJ2-7, with 9 bases matching TRBD1. Unmatched junction bases numbered 3, after V lost 4 bases and J lost 2 bases. This CDR3 contains 14 residues. Germline V gene lookup returns CDR1 MGHDK and CDR2 SYGVNS. CDR3 DNA sequence: TGTGCCAGCAGTGCGGGACAGGGAACCTACGAGCAGTACTTC. Its protein product is CASSAGQGTYEQYF.

The rearrangement joins TRBV11-3 to TRBJ1-2; no reliable D call. Trimming took off 4 bases at V and 4 bases at J, with 10 bases between the two ends. This CDR3 has 13 amino acids. Germline CDR1 reads SGHNT; CDR2 reads YENEEA. The CDR3 spells CASSSRSFYGYTF. The DNA for the CDR3 is TGTGCCAGCAGCTCCCGTTCCTTCTATGGCTACACCTTC.

CDR3 coding DNA: TGTGCCAGCAGCGCAACGACAGTTCCCGACACTGAAGCTTTCTTT. It yields the protein CASSATTVPDTEAFF. This rearrangement joins TRBV9 to TRBJ1-1, with D maybe TRBD1 (5 bases). V was shortened by 3 bases and J by 3 bases, with 15 bases between the two germline ends. CDR1 is SGDLS, CDR2 YYNGEE, per germline. CDR3 length: 15 residues.

The chain employs TRBV7-2 and TRBJ1-2, with a weak D call TRBD1 (6 bases). The length of the CDR3 is 14 residues. V shed 3 bases and J shed 2 bases, with 10 bases lying between them. Germline V CDR1 and CDR2: SGHTA, FQGNSA. In DNA form, the CDR3 reads TGTGCCAGCAGCTTCCAGGGACAAAACTATGGCTACACCTTC. Translating it yields CASSFQGQNYGYTF.

This chain links TRBV11-2 with TRBJ2-2; a possible D gene is TRBD1 (6 bases). Per germline, CDR1 SGHAT and CDR2 FQNNGV. V lost 2 bases and J lost 7, with 17 bases in between. This CDR3 region has 16 residues. CDR3 amino acids: CASSLFLLGAGGELFF. CDR3 nucleotides: TGTGCCAGCAGCTTATTCTTGTTGGGGGCTGGCGGGGAGCTGTTTTTT.